The 22 T cell receptor beta chains below were found in one sample sequenced in a study of CD8 T cells in Susac syndrome. RNA amounts of about 0.5 to 1 ug underwent reverse transcription with random hexamers. MiXCR, applied by TCRdb to the immunoSEQ multiplex PCR reads, yields one record per CDR3 protein. This sample has 100,000 to 150,000 distinct CDR3 sequences; over 90% occur once, and the top ten carry approximately 0.3%. The sample taken for sequencing was CD8+ T cells from PBMCs. Source of these receptors: a human donor with multiple sclerosis.

CDR3 coding DNA: TGTGCCAGCAGTCCCTCACGGACGGTGGAGGGGGGCTACACCTTC. Its protein product is CASSPSRTVEGGYTF. V gene TRBV28 combines with J gene TRBJ1-2; a possible D gene is TRBD1 (5 bases). V lost 5 bases and J lost 8, with 21 bases in between. This CDR3 is 15 amino acids long. Germline CDR1 reads MDHEN; CDR2 reads SYDVKM.

The chain joins TRBV25-1 to TRBJ2-4; D gene unclear. CDR1 is MGHDK, CDR2 SYGVNS, per germline. V was clipped by 4 bases and J by 0 bases, with 10 bases between them. This CDR3 has 15 amino acids. The chain's CDR3 is CASSVGVGAKNIQYF. For the CDR3, the DNA is TGTGCCAGCAGTGTCGGAGTAGGAGCCAAAAACATTCAGTACTTC.

The chain couples TRBV7-2 to TRBJ1-5; no firm D call. CDR3 length: 13 amino acids. CDR1 is SGHTA, CDR2 FQGNSA, per germline. The V gene lost 5 bases and the J gene lost 7 bases, with 12 bases spanning the gap. CDR3 sequence: CASSLRVRQPQHF. DNA for the CDR3: TGTGCCAGCAGCCTCCGAGTCCGGCAGCCCCAGCATTTT.

The chain carries TRBV3-1 and TRBJ2-1; D remains ambiguous. The CDR3 is 15 residues long. The germline gives CDR1 LGHDT, CDR2 YNNKEL (reference sequence). The V and J ends lost 1 base and 2 bases respectively, with 9 bases between them. Written as DNA, the CDR3 is TGTGCCAGCAGCCAAGGGCGGACGGCCTACAATGAGCAGTTCTTC. This codes for CASSQGRTAYNEQFF.

The rearrangement joins TRBV5-1 to TRBJ1-1; 11 bases align to TRBD1. Germline values: CDR1 SGHRS, CDR2 YFSETQ. The CDR3 contains 18 residues. V shed 3 bases and J 1 base; nucleotides not matched to a gene: 11. Here the CDR3 DNA reads TGCGCCAGCAGCTGGAAATTCGCGGACAGGGGGCCGAACACTGAAGCTTTCTTT. Encoded protein: CASSWKFADRGPNTEAFF.

The chain carries TRBV12-3 or TRBV12-4 and TRBJ2-7; the D gene is possibly TRBD2 (6 bases). This CDR3 is 15 amino acids long. V lost 6 bases to trimming and J lost 7 bases, with 22 bases between them. CDR3 DNA: TGTGCCAGCAGCGTGGACCTTGCTAAGGGGAGGGAGCAGTACTTC. This translates into CASSVDLAKGREQYF.

The rearrangement uses TRBV29-1 and TRBJ1-1; D unresolved. The germline gives CDR1 SQVTM, CDR2 ANQGSEA. The CDR3 is 12 residues long. The V end lost 6 bases, the J end lost 1 base, and 9 bases lay between the germline ends. CDR3 coding DNA: TGCAGCGTGATTGACGGGAACACTGAAGCTTTCTTT. Translated, it gives CSVIDGNTEAFF.

This clonotype was seen just once. The chain combines TRBV24-1 with TRBJ2-1; tentatively, D is TRBD2 (6 bases). Germline CDR1 KGHDR, CDR2 SFDVKD. Trimming removed 0 bases at V and 7 bases at J, with 15 bases between. The CDR3 is made up of 16 amino acids. CDR3 nucleotide sequence: TGTGCCACCAGTGATTTGCCCGGGAGAAGCCATAATGAGCAGTTCTTC. It translates to CATSDLPGRSHNEQFF.

The chain links TRBV19 to TRBJ1-5; D perhaps matches TRBD1 (6 bases). The germline V gene has CDR1 LNHDA and CDR2 SQIVND (reference sequence). Trimming removed 5 bases from V and 3 bases from J, with 11 bases in between. There are 14 residues in the CDR3. CDR3 nucleotide sequence: TGTGCCAGTAGTGGGGACAACTACAATCAGCCCCAGCATTTT. As protein: CASSGDNYNQPQHF.

The rearrangement links TRBV19 to TRBJ2-4; possibly TRBD1 for D (5 bases). The CDR3 is 14 amino acids. The V end was cut by 7 bases, the J end by 2 bases, with 12 bases between. CDR1 and CDR2 from the germline V gene are LNHDA and SQIVND (reference sequence). The CDR3 sequence is CASTPRGPKNIQYF. CDR3 bases: TGTGCCAGTACCCCAAGGGGTCCCAAAAACATTCAGTACTTC.

The rearrangement links TRBV7-9 to TRBJ1-2; a weak D match, TRBD1 (5 bases). V was trimmed by 4 bases and J by 0 bases, leaving 12 bases between them. CDR3 length: 15 residues. Germline V gene data show CDR1 as SEHNR and CDR2 as FQNEAQ (reference sequence). The CDR3 nucleotides read TGTGCCAGCAGCTCCGGGACGGCCCCTAACTATGGCTACACCTTC. Its protein is CASSSGTAPNYGYTF.

V is TRBV19 and J is TRBJ1-2, with no clear D. Germline V gene sequence: CDR1 LNHDA, CDR2 SQIVND (reference sequence). The CDR3 covers 14 residues. V lost 7 bases and J 10 bases, leaving 22 bases between the germline ends. CDR3 in amino acids: CASTMGGYRSDYTF. DNA for the CDR3: TGTGCCAGTACTATGGGCGGATATAGATCGGACTACACCTTC.

This sequence joins TRBV7-8 and TRBJ2-3; D is uncertain. There are 13 residues in the CDR3. Germline V gene lookup returns CDR1 SGHVS and CDR2 FQNEAQ. V dropped 1 base and J dropped 6 bases, with 8 bases sitting between them. The CDR3 sequence is CASSLEGPDTQYF. The CDR3 DNA follows: TGTGCCAGCAGCTTAGAGGGCCCGGATACGCAGTATTTT. Supplemented by reference TRBV7-8 and TRBJ2-3, the full variable domain reads GAGVSQSPRYKVAKRGQDVALRCDPISGHVSLFWYQQALGQGPEFLTYFQNEAQLDKSGLPSDRFFAERPEGSVSTLKIQRTQQEDSAVYLCASSLEGPDTQYFGPGTRLTVL.

This chain uses TRBV24-1 with TRBJ2-7; tentatively, D is TRBD2 (6 bases). V gave up 7 bases and J gave up 1 base, with 10 bases separating them. The CDR3 runs 13 residues. Germline CDR1 KGHDR, CDR2 SFDVKD. This chain's CDR3 is CATSQGGSYEQYF. The CDR3 nucleotides read TGTGCCACCAGCCAGGGAGGATCCTACGAGCAGTACTTC.

The chain combines TRBV4-1 with TRBJ2-1; possibly TRBD2 for D (6 bases). V was shortened by 0 bases and J by 6 bases, with 6 bases between the two germline ends. Germline CDR1 and CDR2: MGHRA and YSYEKL. CDR3 length equals 13 residues. The CDR3 here is CASSQERGNEQFF. As DNA, the CDR3 is TGCGCCAGCAGCCAAGAGCGGGGCAATGAGCAGTTCTTC.

The chain combines TRBV20-1 with TRBJ1-5; 9 nucleotides agree with TRBD1. After removal of 1 base from V and 6 bases from J, the junction contained 7 bases not matched to a gene. CDR3 length: 15 amino acids. Germline CDR1 DFQATT, CDR2 SNEGSKA (reference sequence). CDR3 protein: CSARAGTGRSQPQHF. The CDR3 DNA sequence: TGCAGTGCTAGAGCGGGGACAGGGCGCAGTCAGCCCCAGCATTTT.

This sequence joins TRBV27 and TRBJ2-3; 9 positions match TRBD2. Germline V CDR1 and CDR2: MNHEY, SMNVEV (reference sequence). Losses at the gene ends were 2 bases for V and 4 bases for J; bases not matched to a gene: 7. The CDR3 runs to 16 residues. CDR3 in amino acids: CASSLGAGGPADTQYF. CDR3 in DNA: TGTGCCAGCAGTTTAGGGGCGGGGGGGCCCGCAGATACGCAGTATTTT.

The chain uses TRBV9 and TRBJ2-1; D remains ambiguous. This CDR3 region has 14 residues. The germline V and J ends were trimmed by 9 bases and 2 bases, with 15 bases remaining between them. CDR1 and CDR2 from the germline V gene are SGDLS and YYNGEE. DNA of the CDR3: TGTGCCATCCCCTGGGGAACCCCCTACAATGAGCAGTTCTTC. Protein: CAIPWGTPYNEQFF.

The V and J genes are TRBV9 and TRBJ2-3; 9 nucleotides match TRBD1. CDR1 is SGDLS and CDR2 is YYNGEE in the germline V gene. The CDR3 runs to 17 residues. V shed 1 base, J shed 3 bases, and the junction held 9 bases outside the gene matches. CDR3 bases: TGTGCCAGCAGCGTAAGACCCCGGGACAGGGAAACAGATACGCAGTATTTT. This gives the protein CASSVRPRDRETDTQYF.

This clonotype was counted once. In DNA, the CDR3 is TGTGCTAGTGGTTTGGCGGACACCTCTGGAAACACCATATATTTT. The encoded protein is CASGLADTSGNTIYF. The V and J genes are TRBV12-5 and TRBJ1-3; D possibly corresponds to TRBD1 (5 bases). Between the trimmed V and J ends, which lost 1 base and 0 bases, there was a span of 7 bases. This CDR3 has 15 residues. Looked up from germline, CDR1 is LGHNT and CDR2 is FRNRAP. Full variable domain (remainder filled in from reference TRBV12-5 and TRBJ1-3): DARVTQTPRHKVTEMGQEVTMRCQPILGHNTVFWYRQTMMQGLELLAYFRNRAPLDDSGMPKDRFSAEMPDATLATLKIQPSEPRDSAVYFCASGLADTSGNTIYFGEGSWLTVV.

The V and J genes are TRBV20-1 and TRBJ2-6, with D possibly called TRBD1 or TRBD2 (5 bases each). The CDR3 covers 17 residues. V shed 3 bases and J shed 1 base, with 16 bases lying between them. CDR1 and CDR2 (germline): DFQATT, SNEGSKA (reference sequence). The CDR3 DNA is TGCAGTGCTAGTAACCGGGACGTAGGATCTGGGGCCAACGTCCTGACTTTC. It is translated as CSASNRDVGSGANVLTF.

The CDR3 DNA reads TGTGCCAGCAGCCAGGGACTAGCGGCCTACAATGAGCAGTTCTTC. Protein sequence: CASSQGLAAYNEQFF. The rearrangement uses TRBV7-6 and TRBJ2-1; TRBD2 agrees at 11 bases. The CDR3 has 15 residues. V dropped 5 bases and J dropped 2; count of bases not matched to a gene: 2. The germline V gene has CDR1 SGHVS and CDR2 FNYEAQ.